These 9 T cell receptor beta chains came from one sample sequenced in a study of blood T cells in healthy people across ages. A sample-barcoded 5' primer and a J-beta primer mix were used in a second PCR of roughly 7 to 11 cycles. TCRdb recomputed calls from the 5' RACE reads with MiXCR, one row per CDR3 protein. The sample has approximately 1,700,000 distinct CDR3 sequences, more than 35% seen once. Sequencing used blood. Receptor source: a human donor in good health.

The chain employs TRBV7-9 and TRBJ1-6; no firm D call. The ends were cut back, 3 bases at V and 8 bases at J, with 11 bases in the middle. The CDR3 is 14 residues long. Germline V gives CDR1 SEHNR, CDR2 FQNEAQ (reference sequence). The CDR3, as DNA: TGTGCCAGCAGCTTCGGGGTAGCCCATTCACCCCTCCACTTT. Translating gives CASSFGVAHSPLHF.

This rearrangement joins TRBV3-1 to TRBJ2-1; the match to TRBD2 covers 11 bases. J lost 5 bases, V lost 4 bases, and 7 bases had no gene match. Germline-derived CDR1 and CDR2 are LGHDT and YNNKEL (reference sequence). CDR3 size: 16 residues. The CDR3 DNA sequence: TGTGCCAGCAGCCCCAGACTAGCGGGACTACACAATGAGCAGTTCTTC. It specifies CASSPRLAGLHNEQFF.

This clonotype was picked up many times. The chain combines TRBV12-3 or TRBV12-4 with TRBJ1-5, with D possibly being TRBD1 (5 bases). The V end was cut by 2 bases, the J end by 7 bases, with 9 bases between. The CDR3 loop spans 13 amino acids. CDR3 DNA: TGTGCCAGCAGTTTACAAGAGGGGCAGCCCCAGCATTTT. Translation gives CASSLQEGQPQHF.

The chain has TRBV9 and TRBJ2-3; 8 bases line up with TRBD1. Germline V gene lookup returns CDR1 SGDLS and CDR2 YYNGEE. V lost 5 bases, J lost 3 bases, and 8 bases stayed unmatched. This CDR3 is 15 amino acids long. CDR3 residues: CASSHGQGITDTQYF. CDR3 DNA sequence: TGTGCCAGCAGTCACGGACAGGGTATTACAGATACGCAGTATTTT. Full variable domain (rest looked up from reference TRBV9 and TRBJ2-3): DSGVTQTPKHLITATGQRVTLRCSPRSGDLSVYWYQQSLDQGLQFLIQYYNGEERAKGNILERFSAQQFPDLHSELNLSSLELGDSALYFCASSHGQGITDTQYFGPGTRLTVL.

This rearrangement joins TRBV6-1 to TRBJ2-7; the match to TRBD1 covers 10 bases. The CDR3 has 15 residues. Germline CDR1 and CDR2: MNHNS and SASEGT. Unmatched junction bases numbered 9, after V lost 5 bases and J lost 5 bases. The CDR3 loop is CASSQTGTGENEQYF. The CDR3 coding sequence is TGTGCCAGCAGTCAGACCGGGACAGGGGAGAACGAGCAGTACTTC.

The rearrangement uses TRBV29-1 and TRBJ1-2, with D maybe TRBD1 (5 bases). CDR3 length equals 13 residues. Germline CDR1 reads SQVTM; CDR2 reads ANQGSEA. Trimming removed 3 bases at V and 4 bases at J, with 12 bases between. In DNA, the CDR3 is TGCAGCGTTGACAGGGATGAGGGCTATGGCTACACCTTC. Protein sequence: CSVDRDEGYGYTF.

This chain joins TRBV7-9 and TRBJ1-2; the D gene is possibly TRBD1 (5 bases). The CDR3 sequence is 9 residues long. Germline V lookup: CDR1 SEHNR, CDR2 FQNEAQ (reference sequence). Written as DNA, the CDR3 is TGTGCGGTAGGGGTTGGCTACACCTTC. Amino acids: CAVGVGYTF.

The V and J genes are TRBV7-9 and TRBJ2-3; D perhaps matches TRBD1 (5 bases). Germline V lookup: CDR1 SEHNR, CDR2 FQNEAQ (reference sequence). Between the trimmed V and J ends, which lost 2 bases and 5 bases, there was a span of 11 bases. The CDR3 is made up of 14 amino acids. CDR3 coding DNA: TGTGCCAGCAGCTTATCAGGGTCGGAAGATACGCAGTATTTT. It is translated as CASSLSGSEDTQYF.

This clonotype turned up a few times. The CDR3: CASSLQLIGLAGYQETQYF. The DNA of the CDR3 is TGCGCCAGCAGCTTGCAGCTTATCGGACTAGCGGGGTACCAAGAGACCCAGTACTTC. The rearrangement links TRBV5-1 to TRBJ2-5; TRBD2 matches at 12 bases. The CDR3 has 19 residues. J lost 0 bases, V lost 1 base, and 10 bases had no gene match. In germline, CDR1 is SGHRS, CDR2 YFSETQ.